These 21 T cell receptor beta chains share one sample of origin, sequenced in a study of T cell responses to AZD1222 COVID-19 vaccine. TCRdb's copy holds only in-frame clones and misses some; the assay was immunoSEQ multiplex PCR. The sample contains approximately 110,000 clones, 82% of which appear only once. The input for sequencing was peripheral blood, taken on day 0 of AZD1222 vaccination. These receptors came from an adult in good health.

The chain uses TRBV27 and TRBJ1-1; D not resolved. Trimming pared 3 bases from V and 5 bases from J, leaving 13 bases between. The germline V gene encodes CDR1 MNHEY and CDR2 SMNVEV (reference sequence). This CDR3 contains 14 residues. As DNA, the CDR3 is TGTGCCAGCAGTTTGTTGGGTAAAGGTACTGAAGCTTTCTTT. Protein sequence: CASSLLGKGTEAFF.

J is TRBJ1-3 and V is TRBV5-6; D gene unclear. CDR1 and CDR2 from the germline V gene are SGHDT and YYEEEE. V lost 0 bases and J lost 2, with 9 bases in between. The CDR3 runs to 15 residues. The DNA of the CDR3 is TGTGCCAGCAGCTTGGGACGGAGCACTGGAAACACCATATATTTT. Translated: CASSLGRSTGNTIYF.

V usage is TRBV6-5 and J usage is TRBJ2-7; D possibly corresponds to TRBD1 (6 bases). CDR3 size: 13 residues. The V gene's germline CDR1 is MNHEY and CDR2 SVGAGI. The V and J ends lost 5 bases and 7 bases respectively, with 15 bases between them. CDR3 loop: CASSRDTLGEQYF. CDR3 DNA sequence: TGTGCCAGCAGTCGGGACACCTTAGGGGAGCAGTACTTC.

The genes are TRBV27 and TRBJ2-2; TRBD2 agrees at 9 bases. V lost 6 bases to trimming and J lost 5 bases; unmatched junction nucleotides: 13. Germline lookup yields CDR1 MNHEY and CDR2 SMNVEV (reference sequence). This CDR3 contains 17 residues. CDR3 sequence (DNA): TGTGCCAGCAGACCTATAGCGGGGGCCGAGGGGACCGGGGAGCTGTTTTTT. Translated: CASRPIAGAEGTGELFF.

J is TRBJ1-1 and V is TRBV12-5; no definite D call. Germline-derived CDR1 and CDR2 are LGHNT and FRNRAP. The CDR3 extends over 14 amino acids. V gave up 1 base and J gave up 6 bases, with 12 bases separating them. CDR3 protein: CASGLGGYGPEAFF. The CDR3, as DNA: TGTGCTAGTGGTTTGGGAGGGTACGGACCTGAAGCTTTCTTT.

A single count supports this clone. The J gene is TRBJ1-1, the V gene TRBV6-2 or TRBV6-3, with D uncertain. The length of the CDR3 is 14 residues. Trimming took 1 base from V and 2 from J, leaving 8 bases between them. CDR1 is MNHEY, CDR2 SVGEGT, per germline. The CDR3 reads CASSYLLLNTEAFF. CDR3 nucleotide sequence: TGTGCCAGCAGTTACTTACTTCTAAACACTGAAGCTTTCTTT.

The chain is built from TRBV7-9 and TRBJ2-2; 8 bases align to TRBD2. The CDR3 runs 16 residues. With V trimmed by 2 bases and J by 1 base, 3 bases remained unmatched. Germline V gene lookup returns CDR1 SEHNR and CDR2 FQNEAQ (reference sequence). As DNA, the CDR3 is TGTGCCAGCAGCTTACGAAGCGGGGGGAACACCGGGGAGCTGTTTTTT. This encodes CASSLRSGGNTGELFF.

The chain links TRBV7-2 to TRBJ2-1; 7 bases fit TRBD2. V lost 6 bases and J lost 4; bases outside the gene matches: 12. CDR1 and CDR2 from the germline V gene are SGHTA and FQGNSA. This CDR3 comprises 16 residues. CDR3 DNA: TGTGCCAGCAGACTTCACGGCGGGGGACCGTACAATGAGCAGTTCTTC. It yields the protein CASRLHGGGPYNEQFF.

This chain uses TRBV23-1 with TRBJ2-7; D tentatively reads TRBD1 or TRBD2 (5 bases each). TRBV23-1 is an open reading frame whose function is uncertain. Trimming cost V 0 bases and J 3 bases, with 12 bases left between them. This CDR3 is 15 amino acids long. CDR3 nucleotides: TGCGCCAGCAGTCAATCCCCCAGGGACCACTACGAGCAGTACTTC. Encoded protein: CASSQSPRDHYEQYF.

This sequence joins TRBV27 and TRBJ2-1; the D gene could be TRBD1 or TRBD2 (5 bases each). Trimming took 7 bases from V and 4 from J, leaving 14 bases between them. Germline V gives CDR1 MNHEY, CDR2 SMNVEV (reference sequence). The CDR3 covers 14 residues. The CDR3 reads CASKAGTIYNEQFF. For the CDR3, the DNA is TGTGCCAGCAAAGCAGGGACGATTTACAATGAGCAGTTCTTC.

The chain has TRBV27 and TRBJ1-5; D not resolved. Germline V CDR1 and CDR2: MNHEY, SMNVEV (reference sequence). V shed 5 bases and J shed 6 bases, with 8 bases lying between them. This CDR3 is built from 12 residues. CDR3 in amino acids: CASSKMPQPQHF. DNA for the CDR3: TGTGCCAGCAGTAAAATGCCTCAGCCCCAGCATTTT.

The V and J genes are TRBV29-1 and TRBJ2-2; 10 nucleotides align to TRBD2. V dropped 7 bases and J dropped 3; count of bases not matched to a gene: 14. The germline gives CDR1 SQVTM, CDR2 ANQGSEA. The CDR3 is 17 amino acids. The CDR3 spells CSARIAGGAADTGELFF. CDR3 sequence (DNA): TGCAGCGCTCGTATAGCGGGGGGCGCCGCGGACACCGGGGAGCTGTTTTTT.

The gene calls are TRBV30 and TRBJ1-2; D might be TRBD1 (5 bases). Germline CDR1 reads GTSNPN; CDR2 reads SVGIG (reference sequence). This CDR3 has 14 amino acids. V was shortened by 1 base and J by 4 bases, with 13 bases between the two germline ends. The CDR3 spells CAWSGGIPPYGYTF. The DNA for the CDR3 is TGTGCCTGGAGTGGGGGGATCCCCCCCTATGGCTACACCTTC.

The genes are TRBV5-1 and TRBJ1-1; maybe TRBD1 (5 bases). Germline CDR1 and CDR2: SGHRS and YFSETQ. The V gene lost 0 bases and the J gene lost 4 bases, with 13 bases spanning the gap. The CDR3 length is 15 residues. The CDR3 region is CASSLGYRLGTEAFF. CDR3 DNA: TGCGCCAGCAGCTTGGGTTACAGGCTGGGCACTGAAGCTTTCTTT.

Here the CDR3 DNA reads TGTGCCAGTAGTGTAGGATATGAGCAGTTCTTC. This encodes CASSVGYEQFF. This rearrangement joins TRBV19 to TRBJ2-1; D not resolved. Germline V gives CDR1 LNHDA, CDR2 SQIVND (reference sequence). CDR3 size: 11 residues. Trimming shortened V by 5 bases and J by 8 bases, and 7 bases separated the two germline ends.

The rearrangement links TRBV4-3 to TRBJ1-2; D is possibly TRBD1 (6 bases). Trimming took 0 bases from V and 6 from J, leaving 14 bases between them. Germline V gives CDR1 LGHNA, CDR2 YSLEER. This CDR3 is built from 15 residues. CDR3 DNA: TGCGCCAGCAGCCAAGATAGGGGGGGCTTGAATGGCTACACCTTC. Translating gives CASSQDRGGLNGYTF.

This sequence joins TRBV7-9 and TRBJ1-1, with D unclear. V lost 2 bases and J 1 base, leaving 8 bases between the germline ends. This CDR3 spans 14 amino acids. The germline gives CDR1 SEHNR, CDR2 FQNEAQ (reference sequence). This CDR3 is CASSLRRWNTEAFF. The CDR3 coding sequence is TGTGCCAGCAGCTTAAGACGGTGGAACACTGAAGCTTTCTTT.

J is TRBJ1-2 and V is TRBV7-2; TRBD1 might be the D (5 bases). The CDR3 spans 14 residues. Trimming took 4 bases from V and 5 from J, leaving 14 bases between them. Germline V CDR1 and CDR2: SGHTA, FQGNSA. CDR3 loop: CASSSPGLAYGYTF. The CDR3 DNA sequence: TGTGCCAGCAGCTCCCCGGGACTCGCTTATGGCTACACCTTC.

Written as DNA, the CDR3 is TGTGCCAGCTCTCAAGCGGGGGGCAGAAATTCCTACGAGCAGTACTTC. Amino acids: CASSQAGGRNSYEQYF. The rearrangement uses TRBV18 and TRBJ2-7, with TRBD2 matching over 9 bases. Germline V CDR1 and CDR2: KGHSH, LQKENI. The trim removed 6 bases at V and 1 base at J, leaving 10 bases unmatched. The CDR3 length is 16 residues.

The J gene is TRBJ1-6, the V gene TRBV9; the D gene is possibly TRBD1 (6 bases). CDR1 and CDR2 (germline): SGDLS, YYNGEE. The CDR3 loop spans 14 amino acids. V dropped 0 bases and J dropped 14 bases, with 15 bases sitting between them. The CDR3 DNA follows: TGTGCCAGCAGCGTAGATTCGGGGGACACAACCCTCCACTTT. As protein: CASSVDSGDTTLHF.

The V call is TRBV7-9, the J call TRBJ2-1, with 7 bases aligning to TRBD1. With V trimmed by 1 base and J by 0 bases, 0 bases remained unmatched. The CDR3 has 15 amino acids. CDR1 and CDR2 from the germline V gene are SEHNR and FQNEAQ (reference sequence). The CDR3 DNA reads TGTGCCAGCAGCTTAGGACAGGGCTCCTACAATGAGCAGTTCTTC. Protein sequence: CASSLGQGSYNEQFF.